This T cell receptor (beta chain) originates from a study of blood T cell repertoires in COVID-19. About the research overall: The analysed material was cDNA or gDNA that came from T cells, B-cell-depleted T cells, or PBMCs.

The data were produced by immunoSEQ multiplex PCR, yet TCRdb's version contains in-frame clones alone and is incomplete. The data contain about 60,000 clones, around 90% of them singletons. This CDR3 region has 15 residues. CDR1 is LGHNA and CDR2 is YSLEER in the germline V gene. V dropped 0 bases and J dropped 1 base, with 9 bases sitting between them. This chain uses TRBV4-3 with TRBJ1-1; the D is unclear. Sequencing was carried out using peripheral blood. The receptor was derived from a man between 60 and 70 years old with active COVID-19. The CDR3 coding sequence is TGCGCCAGCAGCCAAGAACAACAGAGGAACACTGAAGCTTTCTTT. This sequence encodes CASSQEQQRNTEAFF.